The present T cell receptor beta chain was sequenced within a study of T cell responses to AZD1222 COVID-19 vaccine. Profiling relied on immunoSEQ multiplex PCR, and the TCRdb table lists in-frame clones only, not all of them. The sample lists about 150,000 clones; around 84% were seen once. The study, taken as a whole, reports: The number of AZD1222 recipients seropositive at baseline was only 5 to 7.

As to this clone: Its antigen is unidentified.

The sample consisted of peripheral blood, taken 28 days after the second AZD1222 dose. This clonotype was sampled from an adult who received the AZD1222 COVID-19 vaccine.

CDR3: CASRSSSGVGVNTEAFF. Here the CDR3 DNA reads TGTGCCAGCAGGTCCTCCTCAGGGGTAGGGGTGAACACTGAAGCTTTCTTT. The genes are TRBV27 and TRBJ1-1; D may be TRBD1 (6 bases). The ends were cut back, 6 bases at V and 0 bases at J, with 20 bases in the middle. Per the germline V gene, CDR1 is MNHEY and CDR2 is SMNVEV (reference sequence). The CDR3 covers 17 residues.